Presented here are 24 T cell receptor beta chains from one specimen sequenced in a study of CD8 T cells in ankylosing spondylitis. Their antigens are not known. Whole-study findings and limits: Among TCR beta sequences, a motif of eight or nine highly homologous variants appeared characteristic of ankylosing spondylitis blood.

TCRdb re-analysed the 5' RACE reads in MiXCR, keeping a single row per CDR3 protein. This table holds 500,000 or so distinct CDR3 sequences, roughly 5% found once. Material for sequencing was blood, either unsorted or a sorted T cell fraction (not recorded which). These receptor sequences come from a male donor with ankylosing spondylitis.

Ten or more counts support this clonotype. CDR3 nucleotides: TGTGCCAGCAGCTTAGCTTCTCACCCCAATCAAGAGACCCAGTACTTC. This gives the protein CASSLASHPNQETQYF. This chain connects TRBV7-2 to TRBJ2-5; D is undetermined. V dropped 0 bases and J dropped 2 bases, with 13 bases sitting between them. Germline V gene sequence: CDR1 SGHTA, CDR2 FQGNSA. The CDR3 runs 16 residues.

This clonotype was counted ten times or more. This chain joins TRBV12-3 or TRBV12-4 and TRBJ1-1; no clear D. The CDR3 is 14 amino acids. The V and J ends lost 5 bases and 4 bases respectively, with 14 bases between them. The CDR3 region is CASSPGVIPTEAFF. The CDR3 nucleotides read TGTGCCAGCAGTCCCGGGGTTATTCCCACTGAAGCTTTCTTT.

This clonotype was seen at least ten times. CDR3 in DNA: TGCGCCAGCAGCCAGGGGGCTAGAAAGAACACCGGGGAGCTGTTTTTT. Translating gives CASSQGARKNTGELFF. This chain joins TRBV4-3 and TRBJ2-2, with D perhaps TRBD1 (6 bases). CDR1 LGHNA and CDR2 YSLEER come from the germline V gene. V was cut by 3 bases and J by 1 base, with 12 bases left in between. This CDR3 has 16 residues.

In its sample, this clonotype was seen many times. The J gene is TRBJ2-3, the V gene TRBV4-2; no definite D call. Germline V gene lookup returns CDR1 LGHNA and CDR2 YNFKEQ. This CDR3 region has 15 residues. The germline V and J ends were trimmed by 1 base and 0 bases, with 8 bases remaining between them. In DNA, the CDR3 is TGTGCCAGCAGCCAAGCAAGGGATAGCACAGATACGCAGTATTTT. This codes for CASSQARDSTDTQYF.

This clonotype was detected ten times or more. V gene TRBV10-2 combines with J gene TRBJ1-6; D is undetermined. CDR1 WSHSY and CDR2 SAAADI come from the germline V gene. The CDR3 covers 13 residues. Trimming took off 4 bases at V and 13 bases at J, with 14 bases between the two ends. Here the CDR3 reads CASSVPPLGPLHF. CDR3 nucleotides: TGCGCCAGCAGTGTTCCCCCACTTGGTCCCCTCCACTTT.

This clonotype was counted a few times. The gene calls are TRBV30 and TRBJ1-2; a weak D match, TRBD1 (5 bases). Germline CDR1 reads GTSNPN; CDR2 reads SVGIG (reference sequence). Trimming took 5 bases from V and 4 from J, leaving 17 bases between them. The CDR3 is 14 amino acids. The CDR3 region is CAWFLRGRVYGYTF. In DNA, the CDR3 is TGTGCCTGGTTTCTGCGGGGACGCGTCTATGGCTACACCTTC.

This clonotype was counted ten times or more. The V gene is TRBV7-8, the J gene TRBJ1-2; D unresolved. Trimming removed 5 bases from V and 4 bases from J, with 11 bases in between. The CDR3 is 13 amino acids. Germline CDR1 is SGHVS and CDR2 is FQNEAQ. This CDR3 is CASSTLRSYGYTF. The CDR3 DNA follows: TGTGCCAGCAGCACCCTCCGGAGCTATGGCTACACCTTC.

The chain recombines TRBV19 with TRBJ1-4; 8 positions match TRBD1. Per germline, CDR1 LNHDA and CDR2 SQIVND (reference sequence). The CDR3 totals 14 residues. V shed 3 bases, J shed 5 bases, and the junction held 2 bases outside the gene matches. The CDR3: CASSMWTGNEKLFF. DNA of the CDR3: TGTGCCAGTAGTATGTGGACAGGGAATGAAAAACTGTTTTTT.

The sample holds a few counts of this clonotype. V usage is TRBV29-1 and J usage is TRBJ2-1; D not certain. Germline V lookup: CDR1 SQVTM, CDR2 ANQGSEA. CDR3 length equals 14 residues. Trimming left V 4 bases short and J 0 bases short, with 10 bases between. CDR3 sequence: CSVAALDSYNEQFF. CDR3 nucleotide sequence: TGCAGCGTTGCGGCTCTAGACTCCTACAATGAGCAGTTCTTC.

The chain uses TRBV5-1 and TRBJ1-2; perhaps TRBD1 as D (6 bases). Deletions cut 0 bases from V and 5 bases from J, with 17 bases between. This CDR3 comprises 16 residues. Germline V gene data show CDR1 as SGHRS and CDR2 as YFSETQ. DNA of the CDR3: TGCGCCAGCAGCTTGGCGAGCGGACAGTATTCTTATGGCTACACCTTC. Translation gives CASSLASGQYSYGYTF. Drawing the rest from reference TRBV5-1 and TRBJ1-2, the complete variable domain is KAGVTQTPRYLIKTRGQQVTLSCSPISGHRSVSWYQQTPGQGLQFLFEYFSETQRNKGNFPGRFSGRQFSNSRSEMNVSTLELGDSALYLCASSLASGQYSYGYTFGSGTRLTVV.

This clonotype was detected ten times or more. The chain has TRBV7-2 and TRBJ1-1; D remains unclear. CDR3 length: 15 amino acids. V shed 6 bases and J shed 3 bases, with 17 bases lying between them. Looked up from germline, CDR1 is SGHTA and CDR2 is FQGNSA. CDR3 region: CASRDLQNLDTEAFF. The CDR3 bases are TGTGCCAGCAGAGACCTACAGAACCTTGACACTGAAGCTTTCTTT.

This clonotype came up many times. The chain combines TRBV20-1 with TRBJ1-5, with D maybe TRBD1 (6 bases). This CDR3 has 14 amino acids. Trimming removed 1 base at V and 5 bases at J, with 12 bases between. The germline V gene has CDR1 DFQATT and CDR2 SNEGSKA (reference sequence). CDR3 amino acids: CSARADRTYQPQHF. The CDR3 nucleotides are TGCAGTGCTAGAGCGGACAGAACGTATCAGCCCCAGCATTTT.

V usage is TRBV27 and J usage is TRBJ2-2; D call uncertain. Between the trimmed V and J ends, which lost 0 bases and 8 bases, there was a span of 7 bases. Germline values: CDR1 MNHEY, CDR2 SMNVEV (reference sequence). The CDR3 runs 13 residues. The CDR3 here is CASSLSRKGELFF. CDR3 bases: TGTGCCAGCAGTTTATCACGGAAGGGGGAGCTGTTTTTT.

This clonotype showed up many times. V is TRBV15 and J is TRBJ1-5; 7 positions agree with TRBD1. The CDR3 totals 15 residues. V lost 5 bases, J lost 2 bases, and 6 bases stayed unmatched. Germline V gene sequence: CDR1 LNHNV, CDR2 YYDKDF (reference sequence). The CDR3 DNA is TGTGCCACCAGCGAGACAGGGTCTGGCAATCAGCCCCAGCATTTT. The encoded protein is CATSETGSGNQPQHF.

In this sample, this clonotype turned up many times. CDR3 bases: TGTGCCAGCAGCCTAATGCCGGGATTTTACAATGAGCAGTTCTTC. This encodes CASSLMPGFYNEQFF. The rearrangement links TRBV14 to TRBJ2-1; possible D gene TRBD2, 5 bases. CDR1 and CDR2 from the germline V gene are SGHDN and FVKESK. This CDR3 is built from 15 residues. Deletions cut 4 bases from V and 4 bases from J, with 14 bases between.

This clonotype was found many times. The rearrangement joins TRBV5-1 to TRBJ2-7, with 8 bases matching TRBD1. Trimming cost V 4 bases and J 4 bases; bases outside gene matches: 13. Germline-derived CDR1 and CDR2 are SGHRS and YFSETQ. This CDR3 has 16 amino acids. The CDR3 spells CASSLDPGQAIYEQYF. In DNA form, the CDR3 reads TGCGCCAGCAGCCTAGACCCGGGACAGGCGATTTACGAGCAGTACTTC.

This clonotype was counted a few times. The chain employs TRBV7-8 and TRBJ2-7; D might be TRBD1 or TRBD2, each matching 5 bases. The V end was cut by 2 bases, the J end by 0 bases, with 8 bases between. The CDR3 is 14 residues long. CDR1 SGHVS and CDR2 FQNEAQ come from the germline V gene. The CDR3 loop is CASSLRGTSYEQYF. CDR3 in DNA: TGTGCCAGCAGCTTAAGAGGGACCTCCTACGAGCAGTACTTC.

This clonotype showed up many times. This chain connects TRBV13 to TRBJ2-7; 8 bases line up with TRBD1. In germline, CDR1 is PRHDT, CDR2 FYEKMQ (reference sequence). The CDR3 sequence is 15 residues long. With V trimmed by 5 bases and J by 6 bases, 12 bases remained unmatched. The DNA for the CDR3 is TGTGCCAGCAGCCTAGCAGGCAGGGGGCTAGGCGAGCAGTACTTC. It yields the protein CASSLAGRGLGEQYF.

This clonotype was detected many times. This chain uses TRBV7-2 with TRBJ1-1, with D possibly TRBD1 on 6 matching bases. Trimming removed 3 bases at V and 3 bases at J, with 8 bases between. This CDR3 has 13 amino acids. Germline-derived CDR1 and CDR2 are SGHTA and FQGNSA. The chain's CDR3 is CASSFQGHTEAFF. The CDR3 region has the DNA TGTGCCAGCAGCTTCCAGGGGCACACTGAAGCTTTCTTT. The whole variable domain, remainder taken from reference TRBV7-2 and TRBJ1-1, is GAGVSQSPSNKVTEKGKDVELRCDPISGHTALYWYRQSLGQGLEFLIYFQGNSAPDKSGLPSDRFSAERTGGSVSTLTIQRTQQEDSAVYLCASSFQGHTEAFFGQGTRLTVV.

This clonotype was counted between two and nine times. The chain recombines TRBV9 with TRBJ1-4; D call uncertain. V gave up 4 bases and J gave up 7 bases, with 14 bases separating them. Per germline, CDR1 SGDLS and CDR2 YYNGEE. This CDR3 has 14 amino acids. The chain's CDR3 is CASSRTSRSEKLFF. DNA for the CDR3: TGTGCCAGCAGCCGGACGTCCAGGTCTGAAAAACTGTTTTTT.

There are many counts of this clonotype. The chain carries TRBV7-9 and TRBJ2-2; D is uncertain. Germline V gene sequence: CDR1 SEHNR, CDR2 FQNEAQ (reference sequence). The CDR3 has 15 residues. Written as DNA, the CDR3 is TGTGCTGCGGATCAGCCGCCAACGAACACCGGGGAGCTGTTTTTT. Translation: CAADQPPTNTGELFF.

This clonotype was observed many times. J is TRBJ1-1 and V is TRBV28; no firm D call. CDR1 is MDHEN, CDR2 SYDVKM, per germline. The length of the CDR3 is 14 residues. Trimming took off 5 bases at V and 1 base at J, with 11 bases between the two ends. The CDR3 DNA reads TGTGCCAGCAGTCTATCGGGGTGGAACACTGAAGCTTTCTTT. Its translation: CASSLSGWNTEAFF.

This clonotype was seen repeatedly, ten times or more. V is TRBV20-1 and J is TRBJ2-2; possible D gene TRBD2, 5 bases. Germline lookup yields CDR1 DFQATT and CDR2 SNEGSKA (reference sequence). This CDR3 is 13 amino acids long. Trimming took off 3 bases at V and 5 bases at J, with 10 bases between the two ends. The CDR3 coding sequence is TGCAGTGCTAGCGGTCTAGCTACCGGGGAGCTGTTTTTT. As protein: CSASGLATGELFF.

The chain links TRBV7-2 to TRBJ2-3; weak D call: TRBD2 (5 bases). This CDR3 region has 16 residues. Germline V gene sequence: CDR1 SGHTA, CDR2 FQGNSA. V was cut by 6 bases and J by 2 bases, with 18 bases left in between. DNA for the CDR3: TGTGCCAGCAGTCCAGTGGGAGTCTCCCCCACAGATACGCAGTATTTT. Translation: CASSPVGVSPTDTQYF.